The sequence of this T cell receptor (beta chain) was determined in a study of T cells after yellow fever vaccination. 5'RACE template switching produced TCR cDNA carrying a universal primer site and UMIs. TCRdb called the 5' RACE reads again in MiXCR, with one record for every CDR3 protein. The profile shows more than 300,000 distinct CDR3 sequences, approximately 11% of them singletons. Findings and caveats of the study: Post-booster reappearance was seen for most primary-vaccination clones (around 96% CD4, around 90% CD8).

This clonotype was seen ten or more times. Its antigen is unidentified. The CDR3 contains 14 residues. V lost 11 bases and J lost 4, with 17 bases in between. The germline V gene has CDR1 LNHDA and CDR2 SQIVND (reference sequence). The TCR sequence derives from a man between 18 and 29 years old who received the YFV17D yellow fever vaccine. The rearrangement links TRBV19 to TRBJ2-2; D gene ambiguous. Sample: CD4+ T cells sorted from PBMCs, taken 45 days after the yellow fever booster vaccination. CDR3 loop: CAGSTSWGTGELFF. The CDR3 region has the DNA TGTGCCGGCTCGACCTCTTGGGGCACCGGGGAGCTGTTTTTT.